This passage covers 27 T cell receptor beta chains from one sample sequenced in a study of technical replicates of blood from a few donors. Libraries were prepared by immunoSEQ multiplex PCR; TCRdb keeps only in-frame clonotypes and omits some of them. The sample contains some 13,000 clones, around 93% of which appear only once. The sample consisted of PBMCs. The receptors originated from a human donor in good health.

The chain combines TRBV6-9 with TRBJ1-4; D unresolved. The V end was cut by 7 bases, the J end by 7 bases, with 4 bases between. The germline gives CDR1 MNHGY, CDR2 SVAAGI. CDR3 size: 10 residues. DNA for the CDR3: TGTGCCAGCACCCGTGAAAAACTGTTTTTT. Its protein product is CASTREKLFF.

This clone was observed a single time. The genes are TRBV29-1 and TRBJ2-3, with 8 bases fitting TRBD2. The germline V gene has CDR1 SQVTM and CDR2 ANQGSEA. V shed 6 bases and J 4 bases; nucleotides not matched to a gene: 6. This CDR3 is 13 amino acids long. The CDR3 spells CSVEGLVPDTQYF. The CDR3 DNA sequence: TGCAGCGTGGAGGGACTAGTCCCAGATACGCAGTATTTT.

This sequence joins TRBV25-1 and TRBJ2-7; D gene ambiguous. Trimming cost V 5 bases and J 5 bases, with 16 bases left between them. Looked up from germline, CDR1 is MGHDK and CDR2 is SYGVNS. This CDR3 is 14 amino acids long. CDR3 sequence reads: CASSFSRRSDEQYF. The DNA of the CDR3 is TGTGCCAGCAGTTTCTCGCGCAGGTCAGACGAGCAGTACTTC.

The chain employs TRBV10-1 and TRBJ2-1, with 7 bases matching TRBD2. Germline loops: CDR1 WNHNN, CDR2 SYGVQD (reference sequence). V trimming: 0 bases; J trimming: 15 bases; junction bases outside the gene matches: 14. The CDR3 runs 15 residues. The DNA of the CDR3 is TGCGCCAGCAGTGAGTCGACCAGCGGGGAGAGATCGACGTTCTTC. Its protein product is CASSESTSGERSTFF.

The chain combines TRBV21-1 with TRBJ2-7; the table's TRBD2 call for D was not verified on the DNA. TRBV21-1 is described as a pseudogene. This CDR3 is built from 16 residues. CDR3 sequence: CASSNGSGRDYYEQYF. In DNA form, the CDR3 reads TGTGCCAGCAGCAACGGGAGCGGGAGGGACTACTACGAGCAGTACTTC.

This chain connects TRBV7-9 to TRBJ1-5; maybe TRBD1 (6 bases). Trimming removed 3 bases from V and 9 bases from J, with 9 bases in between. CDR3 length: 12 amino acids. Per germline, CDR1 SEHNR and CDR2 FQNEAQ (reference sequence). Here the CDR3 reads CASSFLTGPQHF. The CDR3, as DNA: TGTGCCAGCAGCTTCCTGACAGGGCCCCAGCATTTT. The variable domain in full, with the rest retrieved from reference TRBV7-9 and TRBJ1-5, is DTGVSQNPRHKITKRGQNVTFRCDPISEHNRLYWYRQTLGQGPEFLTYFQNEAQLEKSRLLSDRFSAERPKGSFSTLEIQRTEQGDSAMYLCASSFLTGPQHFGDGTRLSIL.

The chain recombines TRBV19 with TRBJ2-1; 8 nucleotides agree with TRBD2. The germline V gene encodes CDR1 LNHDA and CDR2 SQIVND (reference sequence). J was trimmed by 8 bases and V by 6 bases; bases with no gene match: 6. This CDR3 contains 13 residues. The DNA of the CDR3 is TGTGCCAGTAGCTATCCGACTAGCGATGAGCAGTTCTTC. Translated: CASSYPTSDEQFF.

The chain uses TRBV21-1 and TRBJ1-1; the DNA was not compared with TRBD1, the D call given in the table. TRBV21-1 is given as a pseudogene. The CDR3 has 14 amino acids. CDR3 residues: CASSDLTGPTEAFF. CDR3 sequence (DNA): TGTGCCAGCAGCGACTTGACAGGACCCACTGAAGCTTTCTTT.

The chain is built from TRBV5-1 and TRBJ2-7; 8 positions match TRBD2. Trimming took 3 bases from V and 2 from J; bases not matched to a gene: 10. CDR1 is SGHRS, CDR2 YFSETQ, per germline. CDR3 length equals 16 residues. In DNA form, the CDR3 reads TGCGCCAGCAGCTGGGAGGGACTAGTTGGGGCCTACGAGCAGTACTTC. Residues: CASSWEGLVGAYEQYF.

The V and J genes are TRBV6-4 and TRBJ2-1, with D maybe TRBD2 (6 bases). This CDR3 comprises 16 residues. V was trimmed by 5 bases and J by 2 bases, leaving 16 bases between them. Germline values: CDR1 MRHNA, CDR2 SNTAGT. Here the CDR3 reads CASSPQAGSTYNEQFF. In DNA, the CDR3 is TGTGCCAGCAGTCCCCAGGCGGGATCTACCTACAATGAGCAGTTCTTC.

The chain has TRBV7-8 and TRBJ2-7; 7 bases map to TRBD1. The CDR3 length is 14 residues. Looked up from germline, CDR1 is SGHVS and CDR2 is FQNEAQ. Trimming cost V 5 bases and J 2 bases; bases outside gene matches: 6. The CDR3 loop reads CASSARQGTYEQYF. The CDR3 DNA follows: TGTGCCAGCAGCGCCCGACAGGGAACCTACGAGCAGTACTTC. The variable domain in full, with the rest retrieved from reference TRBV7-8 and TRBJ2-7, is GAGVSQSPRYKVAKRGQDVALRCDPISGHVSLFWYQQALGQGPEFLTYFQNEAQLDKSGLPSDRFFAERPEGSVSTLKIQRTQQEDSAVYLCASSARQGTYEQYFGPGTRLTVT.

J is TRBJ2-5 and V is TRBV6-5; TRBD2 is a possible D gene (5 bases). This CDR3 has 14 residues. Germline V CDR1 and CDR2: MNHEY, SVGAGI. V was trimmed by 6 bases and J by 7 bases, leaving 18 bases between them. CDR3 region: CASSLGISVGTQYF. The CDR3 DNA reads TGTGCCAGCAGCCTCGGGATTTCCGTAGGGACCCAGTACTTC.

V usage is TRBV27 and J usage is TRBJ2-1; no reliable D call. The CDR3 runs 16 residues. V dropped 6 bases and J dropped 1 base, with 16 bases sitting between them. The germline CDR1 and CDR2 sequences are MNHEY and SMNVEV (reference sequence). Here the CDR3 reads CASSLRSSLSYNEQFF. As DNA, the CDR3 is TGTGCCAGCAGCCTTCGGAGCTCCCTATCCTACAATGAGCAGTTCTTC.

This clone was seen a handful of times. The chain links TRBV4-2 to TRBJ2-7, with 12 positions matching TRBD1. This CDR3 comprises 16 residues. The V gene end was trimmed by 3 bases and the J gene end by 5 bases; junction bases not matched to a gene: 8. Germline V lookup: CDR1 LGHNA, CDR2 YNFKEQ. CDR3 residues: CASSHSPGQGADEQYF. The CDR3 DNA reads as TGTGCCAGCAGCCACTCACCGGGACAGGGGGCCGACGAGCAGTACTTC.

DNA for the CDR3: TGTGCCAGCAGCCTGGACAGGGGGCCGCAGTACTTC. As protein: CASSLDRGPQYF. The chain uses TRBV13 and TRBJ2-7; 11 nucleotides match TRBD1. Germline-derived CDR1 and CDR2 are PRHDT and FYEKMQ (reference sequence). After removal of 5 bases from V and 9 bases from J, the junction contained 3 bases not matched to a gene. The CDR3 has 12 amino acids.

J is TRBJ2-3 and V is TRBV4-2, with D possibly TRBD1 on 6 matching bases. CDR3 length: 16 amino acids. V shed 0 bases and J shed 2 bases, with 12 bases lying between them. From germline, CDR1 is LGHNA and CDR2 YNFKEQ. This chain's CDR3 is CASSQDGQHATDTQYF. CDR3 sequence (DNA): TGTGCCAGCAGCCAAGACGGACAGCACGCCACAGATACGCAGTATTTT.

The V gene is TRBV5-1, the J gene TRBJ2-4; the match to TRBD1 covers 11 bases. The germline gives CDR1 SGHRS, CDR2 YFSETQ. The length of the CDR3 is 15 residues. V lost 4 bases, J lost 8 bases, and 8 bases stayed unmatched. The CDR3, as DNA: TGCGCCAGCAGCGCCAGGACAGGGGGCGAGGACATTCAGTACTTC. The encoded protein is CASSARTGGEDIQYF.

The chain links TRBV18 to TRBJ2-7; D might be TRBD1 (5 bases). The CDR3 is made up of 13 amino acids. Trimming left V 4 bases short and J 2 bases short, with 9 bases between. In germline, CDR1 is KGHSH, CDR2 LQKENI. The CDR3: CASSLGHTYEQYF. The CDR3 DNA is TGTGCCAGCTCACTCGGACATACCTACGAGCAGTACTTC.

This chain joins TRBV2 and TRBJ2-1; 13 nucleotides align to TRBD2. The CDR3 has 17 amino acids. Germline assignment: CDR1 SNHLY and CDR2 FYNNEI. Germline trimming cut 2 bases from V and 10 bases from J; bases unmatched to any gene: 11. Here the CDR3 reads CASSEQNPGLAGWEQFF. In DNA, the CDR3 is TGTGCCAGCAGTGAACAGAACCCGGGACTAGCGGGGTGGGAGCAGTTCTTC.

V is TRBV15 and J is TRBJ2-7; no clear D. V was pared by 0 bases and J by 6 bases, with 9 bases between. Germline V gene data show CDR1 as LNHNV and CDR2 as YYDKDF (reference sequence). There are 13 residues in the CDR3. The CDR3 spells CATSRDPAGEQYF. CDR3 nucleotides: TGTGCCACCAGCAGAGATCCAGCAGGCGAGCAGTACTTC.

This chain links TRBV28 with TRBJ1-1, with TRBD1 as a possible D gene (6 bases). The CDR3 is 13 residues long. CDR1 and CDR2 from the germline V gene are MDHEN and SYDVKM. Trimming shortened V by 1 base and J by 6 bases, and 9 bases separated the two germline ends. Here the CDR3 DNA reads TGTGCCAGCAGTTTATCCGGACAGTCTGAAGCTTTCTTT. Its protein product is CASSLSGQSEAFF.

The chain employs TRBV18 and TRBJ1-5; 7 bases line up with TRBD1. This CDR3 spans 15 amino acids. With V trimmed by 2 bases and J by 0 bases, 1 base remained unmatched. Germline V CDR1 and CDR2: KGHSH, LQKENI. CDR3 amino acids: CASSPGTVSNQPQHF. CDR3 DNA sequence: TGTGCCAGCTCACCAGGGACAGTTAGCAATCAGCCCCAGCATTTT.

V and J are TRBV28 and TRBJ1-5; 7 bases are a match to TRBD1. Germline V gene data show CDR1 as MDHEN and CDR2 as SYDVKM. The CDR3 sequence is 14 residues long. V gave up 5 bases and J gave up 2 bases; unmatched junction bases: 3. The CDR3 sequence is CASSPGQRNQPQHF. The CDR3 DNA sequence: TGTGCCAGCAGTCCGGGACAGCGCAATCAGCCCCAGCATTTT. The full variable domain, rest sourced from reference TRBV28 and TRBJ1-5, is DVKVTQSSRYLVKRTGEKVFLECVQDMDHENMFWYRQDPGLGLRLIYFSYDVKMKEKGDIPEGYSVSREKKERFSLILESASTNQTSMYLCASSPGQRNQPQHFGDGTRLSIL.

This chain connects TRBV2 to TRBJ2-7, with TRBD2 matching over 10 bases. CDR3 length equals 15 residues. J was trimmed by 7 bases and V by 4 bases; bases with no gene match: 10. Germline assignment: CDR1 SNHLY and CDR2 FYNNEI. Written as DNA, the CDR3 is TGTGCCAGCAGTGTAAGGACTAGCGGTCGCCGAGAGCAGTACTTC. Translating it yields CASSVRTSGRREQYF.

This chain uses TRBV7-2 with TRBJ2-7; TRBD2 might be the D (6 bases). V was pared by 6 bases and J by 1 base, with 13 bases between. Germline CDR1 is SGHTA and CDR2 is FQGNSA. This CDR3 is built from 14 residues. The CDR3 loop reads CASRSHGLSYEQYF. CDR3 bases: TGTGCCAGCAGATCGCACGGACTATCCTACGAGCAGTACTTC.

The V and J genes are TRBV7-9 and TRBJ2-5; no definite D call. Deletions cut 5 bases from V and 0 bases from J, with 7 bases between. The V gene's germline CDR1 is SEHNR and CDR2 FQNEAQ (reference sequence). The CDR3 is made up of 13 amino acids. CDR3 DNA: TGTGCCAGCAGCCGCACATACCAAGAGACCCAGTACTTC. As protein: CASSRTYQETQYF.

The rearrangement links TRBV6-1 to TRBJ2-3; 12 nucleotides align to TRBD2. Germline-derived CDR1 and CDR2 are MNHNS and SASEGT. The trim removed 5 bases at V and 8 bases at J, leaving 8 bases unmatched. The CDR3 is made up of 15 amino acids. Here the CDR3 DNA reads TGTGCCAGCAGTAAAGGACTAGCGGGGATGGGTACGCAGTATTTT. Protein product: CASSKGLAGMGTQYF.